The T cell receptor (beta chain) under discussion was sequenced for a study of cytotoxic CD8 clonotypes in ibrutinib-treated CLL. Study background: In all, about 11 patients were relapsed/refractory, 15 were treatment-naive and 17 were IGHV unmutated.

General study findings and limits: Progressing and sustained-remission patients had different sampling times.

Turning to this clone: What it recognizes is unknown.

The germline V and J ends were trimmed by 2 bases and 3 bases, with 13 bases remaining between them. Germline loops: CDR1 SGHAT, CDR2 FQNNGV. This CDR3 is built from 15 residues. Sequencing was designed to attain a depth spanning 1 in 200,000 to 1 in 1 million T cells. Using immunoSEQ multiplex PCR, the repertoire was profiled, and TCRdb retains in-frame clones only, with some absent. The sample holds over 25,000 clones, 62% seen once. The material sequenced was PBMCs, taken before ibrutinib treatment. The chain couples TRBV11-2 to TRBJ1-1; the D gene is possibly TRBD1 (6 bases). This sequence was found in a human donor with chronic lymphocytic leukemia. The CDR3 region is CASSLRRGGYTEAFF. In DNA, the CDR3 is TGTGCCAGCAGCTTACGGAGGGGGGGATACACTGAAGCTTTCTTT.